This T cell receptor (beta chain) was documented in a study of CD8 T cells in ankylosing spondylitis (TCRdb year 2017). For the study in its entirety: T cell receptor beta repertoires were profiled in healthy donors and ankylosing spondylitis patients so that disease-linked TCR variants could be found. Peripheral blood was sampled, and synovial fluid was also collected from ankylosing spondylitis patients. In total, the full study cohort was made up of 110 or so healthy donors and about two dozen ankylosing spondylitis patients. On the study overall, not on this receptor specifically: A TCR beta motif made up of several highly homologous amino acid variants appeared to be characteristic of blood from ankylosing spondylitis patients. The disease-linked clones were reported to be significantly enriched in matched synovial fluid samples from ankylosing spondylitis patients. In peripheral blood, the disease-linked clones were found at relatively low frequencies and had a CD8+ phenotype. Some of the motif variants had been reported before in the synovial fluid and blood of reactive arthritis patients, a finding that suggests common disease-initiation mechanisms.

Sequencing relied on an Illumina HiSeq 2500. Quantitative 5'-RACE with molecular barcodes was used to prepare TCR beta libraries. In the source study's methods: A new computational method based on a probabilistic model of VDJ rearrangement was used to identify disease-linked TCR variants. In TCRdb, the public reads were trimmed at Q25 with fastp and aligned with MiXCR, with productive beta chains retained. Entries that share a CDR3 protein sequence are merged under the most common genes and DNA. The V and J calls come from TCRdb's annotation, not from the publication. The sample table holds 200,000 to 250,000 distinct CDR3 sequences, of which about 10% were seen once. Roughly 2.5% of the sample goes to the ten largest clones. This clonotype was recorded at least ten times. No cognate antigen has been identified for it. No base quality information exists; no much larger clone differs at one position.

Material: blood, either unsorted or a sorted T cell fraction (not recorded which). This clonotype was sampled from a male donor with ankylosing spondylitis or in good health (not recorded which).

The CDR3 is CSASGDRKTEAFF. The DNA sequence is TGCAGTGCTAGCGGGGACCGGAAAACGGAAGCTTTCTTT. The chain was built from TRBV20-1 and TRBJ1-1; the D gene is possibly TRBD1, with 5 bases matching. V was cut back by 3 bases and J by 8 bases, leaving a gap of 16 bases between them. CDR1 DFQATT and CDR2 SNEGSKA were looked up in the germline V gene (reference sequence). The CDR3 sequence holds 13 residues, the cysteine and phenylalanine included. Kept here is only the CDR3 DNA, which spans 39 bases and is read in frame from base 1.